This record concerns one T cell receptor (beta chain) sequence. The data were taken from a study of technical replicates of blood from several donors. Profiling relied on immunoSEQ multiplex PCR, and the TCRdb table lists in-frame clones only, not all of them. Among approximately 12,000 clones listed, around three quarters were seen once. In germline, CDR1 is SQVTM, CDR2 ANQGSEA. The CDR3 is made up of 14 amino acids. V lost 4 bases, J lost 5 bases, and 8 bases stayed unmatched. This rearrangement joins TRBV29-1 to TRBJ1-5; 7 bases fit TRBD1. Sequences were obtained from PBMCs. The receptor was isolated from a human donor in good health. As DNA, the CDR3 is TGCAGCGTTGCGGAGGGGGCCACGGATCAGCCCCAGCATTTT. It specifies CSVAEGATDQPQHF.